This TCR beta chain was sequenced in a study of T-cell reconstitution after alpha-beta-depleted transplantation in children. The authors prepared the TCRbeta library with unique molecular identifiers. TCRdb fed the PCR reads into MiXCR, producing one record per CDR3 protein. This sample has 350,000 to 400,000 distinct CDR3 sequences, with roughly 22% found just once. This CDR3 has 16 residues. V was trimmed by 4 bases and J by 2 bases, leaving 15 bases between them. Germline V CDR1 and CDR2: ENHRY, SYGVKD. There are many counts of this clonotype. The sequence came from a human donor who donated a stem cell graft to a child with acute myeloid leukemia. V usage is TRBV10-3 and J usage is TRBJ1-5; no reliable D call. The source was PBMCs from the stem cell graft donor, collected from the stem cell graft. In nucleotides, the CDR3 is TGTGCCATCAGTGCGTACGGGGATCTCGGCAATCAGCCCCAGCATTTT. Residues: CAISAYGDLGNQPQHF.